Shown below are 20 T cell receptor beta chains from a single sample sequenced in a study of blood T cell repertoires in COVID-19. Clones were read by immunoSEQ multiplex PCR, and TCRdb kept only the in-frame ones, dropping some. In the table there are under 250,000 clones, roughly 80% of which are singletons. The sequencing sample was made of peripheral blood. These TCRs come from a woman between 18 and 30 years old with acute or convalescent COVID-19.

As DNA, the CDR3 is TGTGCCAGCAGTTACGGGACAGATACCTACGAGCAGTACTTC. Its protein product is CASSYGTDTYEQYF. The V gene is TRBV6-2 or TRBV6-3, the J gene TRBJ2-7; 7 bases match TRBD1. Germline V lookup: CDR1 MNHEY, CDR2 SVGEGT. This CDR3 spans 14 amino acids. V shed 2 bases, J shed 2 bases, and the junction held 3 bases outside the gene matches.

The V call is TRBV6-5, the J call TRBJ2-2, with D maybe TRBD1 (7 bases). Germline assignment: CDR1 MNHEY and CDR2 SVGAGI. The CDR3 loop spans 15 amino acids. The V and J ends lost 7 bases and 4 bases respectively, with 16 bases between them. Here the CDR3 reads CASTPWQGGTGELFF. CDR3 nucleotides: TGTGCCAGCACCCCTTGGCAGGGGGGCACCGGGGAGCTGTTTTTT.

This clone has only one observation. The V call is TRBV5-1, the J call TRBJ2-2; TRBD1 matches at 8 bases. Unmatched junction bases numbered 7, after V lost 4 bases and J lost 2 bases. The germline V gene encodes CDR1 SGHRS and CDR2 YFSETQ. The CDR3 totals 16 residues. The CDR3 nucleotides read TGCGCCAGCAGCACTCGACAGGGGAGCAACACCGGGGAGCTGTTTTTT. This translates into CASSTRQGSNTGELFF. Based on the CDR3 plus reference TRBV5-1 and TRBJ2-2, the full variable domain is KAGVTQTPRYLIKTRGQQVTLSCSPISGHRSVSWYQQTPGQGLQFLFEYFSETQRNKGNFPGRFSGRQFSNSRSEMNVSTLELGDSALYLCASSTRQGSNTGELFFGEGSRLTVL.

J is TRBJ1-3 and V is TRBV9, with 7 bases that match TRBD1. From germline, CDR1 is SGDLS and CDR2 YYNGEE. Unmatched junction bases numbered 5, after V lost 4 bases and J lost 4 bases. CDR3 length: 14 residues. The CDR3, as DNA: TGTGCCAGCAGCTTAGACAGGGACGGAAACACCATATATTTT. Translating it yields CASSLDRDGNTIYF.

The V gene is TRBV6-2 or TRBV6-3, the J gene TRBJ1-1, with D possibly being TRBD1 (6 bases). Germline assignment: CDR1 MNHEY and CDR2 SVGEGT. This CDR3 comprises 15 residues. Trimming removed 6 bases from V and 3 bases from J, with 17 bases in between. The CDR3 region has the DNA TGTGCCAGCAGCCGGACAGCTCGGGTGCACACTGAAGCTTTCTTT. It yields the protein CASSRTARVHTEAFF.

The gene calls are TRBV6-5 and TRBJ2-7; maybe TRBD1 (6 bases). V lost 6 bases, J lost 1 base, and 16 bases lay in between. This CDR3 is 15 amino acids long. Germline V gene data show CDR1 as MNHEY and CDR2 as SVGAGI. The CDR3 is CASRSGRGLSYEQYF. The CDR3 DNA is TGTGCCAGCAGGTCCGGCAGGGGATTATCCTACGAGCAGTACTTC.

In DNA form, the CDR3 reads TGTGCCAGCAGTTTAGCAGGGGCCCAGCCCTACGAGCAGTACTTC. Its protein is CASSLAGAQPYEQYF. The V gene is TRBV28, the J gene TRBJ2-7, with a tentative D call TRBD1 (6 bases). Looked up from germline, CDR1 is MDHEN and CDR2 is SYDVKM. The ends were cut back, 2 bases at V and 2 bases at J, with 13 bases in the middle. The CDR3 consists of 15 residues.

The chain carries TRBV19 and TRBJ2-1; 8 nucleotides align to TRBD2. The CDR3 loop spans 17 amino acids. Germline V gene sequence: CDR1 LNHDA, CDR2 SQIVND (reference sequence). V lost 9 bases, J lost 8 bases, and 21 bases stayed unmatched. For the CDR3, the DNA is TGTGCCAGCAATGAGGGGTCTAGCGGGCTGACGGACCATGAGCAGTTCTTC. As protein: CASNEGSSGLTDHEQFF.

The count of this clone is one. The chain is built from TRBV5-1 and TRBJ2-3; 11 bases line up with TRBD2. Germline V gene sequence: CDR1 SGHRS, CDR2 YFSETQ. The V gene end was trimmed by 3 bases and the J gene end by 5 bases; junction bases not matched to a gene: 8. CDR3 size: 16 residues. CDR3 in amino acids: CASSSLAGGLLDTQYF. In DNA, the CDR3 is TGCGCCAGCAGCTCGCTAGCGGGAGGCCTTCTAGATACGCAGTATTTT.

This clone was seen a single time. V usage is TRBV4-3 and J usage is TRBJ1-5; a weak D match, TRBD1 (5 bases). V was shortened by 1 base and J by 1 base, with 11 bases between the two germline ends. CDR3 size: 16 residues. Germline V gene data show CDR1 as LGHNA and CDR2 as YSLEER. The CDR3 nucleotides read TGCGCCAGCAGCCAAGGGTCCGGGGGGAGCAATCAGCCCCAGCATTTT. It is translated as CASSQGSGGSNQPQHF.

V usage is TRBV9 and J usage is TRBJ2-3; D possibly corresponds to TRBD2 (5 bases). The CDR3 covers 13 residues. Trimming took 1 base from V and 6 from J, leaving 9 bases between them. CDR1 is SGDLS and CDR2 is YYNGEE in the germline V gene. In DNA form, the CDR3 reads TGTGCCAGCAGCGTACAAGGCGGGGATACGCAGTATTTT. It is translated as CASSVQGGDTQYF.

This clone was picked up a small number of times. The chain has TRBV20-1 and TRBJ1-2, with 7 bases lining up with TRBD1. Trimming cost V 3 bases and J 4 bases; bases outside gene matches: 8. Germline V lookup: CDR1 DFQATT, CDR2 SNEGSKA (reference sequence). This CDR3 is built from 14 residues. Here the CDR3 DNA reads TGCAGTGCTAGTAGACAGGGTGGAGGCTATGGCTACACCTTC. Encoded protein: CSASRQGGGYGYTF.

CDR3 coding DNA: TGTGCCAGTAGTATAGAGACACGGTTGGAGACCCAGTACTTC. It encodes CASSIETRLETQYF. The chain joins TRBV19 to TRBJ2-5; D remains unclear. The germline gives CDR1 LNHDA, CDR2 SQIVND (reference sequence). V was trimmed by 0 bases and J by 5 bases, leaving 10 bases between them. The CDR3 contains 14 residues.

This clone was seen only once. This rearrangement joins TRBV2 to TRBJ2-3; TRBD1 matches at 11 bases. Trimming at V came to 5 bases and at J to 4 bases, leaving 11 bases not matched to a gene. The CDR3 sequence is 17 residues long. Germline CDR1 is SNHLY and CDR2 is FYNNEI. CDR3 in DNA: TGTGCCAGCAGTACCGGGACAGGGGGACGGGGACCAGATACGCAGTATTTT. It specifies CASSTGTGGRGPDTQYF.

The chain has TRBV6-2 or TRBV6-3 and TRBJ1-6, with 7 nucleotides matching TRBD1. J was trimmed by 7 bases and V by 6 bases; bases with no gene match: 6. This CDR3 has 14 residues. In germline, CDR1 is MNHEY, CDR2 SVGEGT. The CDR3 spells CASSRDRENSPLHF. In DNA, the CDR3 is TGTGCCAGCAGCCGAGACAGGGAAAATTCACCCCTCCACTTT.

This clone showed up just once. V is TRBV27 and J is TRBJ1-2, with 9 bases that match TRBD1. CDR1 is MNHEY and CDR2 is SMNVEV in the germline V gene (reference sequence). The CDR3 sequence is 14 residues long. V lost 6 bases, J lost 4 bases, and 6 bases stayed unmatched. The chain's CDR3 is CASSQQGASYGYTF. As DNA, the CDR3 is TGTGCCAGCAGCCAACAGGGGGCGAGCTATGGCTACACCTTC.

The chain joins TRBV5-1 to TRBJ2-7, with 12 bases identical to TRBD1. Trimming cost V 3 bases and J 3 bases; bases outside gene matches: 7. Germline V gene lookup returns CDR1 SGHRS and CDR2 YFSETQ. The CDR3 contains 16 residues. Here the CDR3 reads CASSSGGTGGFYEQYF. The DNA of the CDR3 is TGCGCCAGCAGCTCCGGGGGGACAGGGGGCTTCTACGAGCAGTACTTC.

This chain uses TRBV11-2 with TRBJ2-3, with TRBD2 matching over 7 bases. Losses at the gene ends were 1 base for V and 5 bases for J; bases not matched to a gene: 6. The germline gives CDR1 SGHAT, CDR2 FQNNGV. This CDR3 contains 15 residues. The CDR3 sequence: CASSLVKLAGDTQYF. Written as DNA, the CDR3 is TGTGCCAGCAGCTTAGTTAAGTTAGCGGGAGATACGCAGTATTTT.

CDR3 in DNA: TGTGCCAGCAGTTTTGGGACTAGCGGACATGAGCAGTTCTTC. Its translation: CASSFGTSGHEQFF. The chain combines TRBV27 with TRBJ2-1; the match to TRBD2 covers 11 bases. Germline V gene sequence: CDR1 MNHEY, CDR2 SMNVEV (reference sequence). V was pared by 3 bases and J by 8 bases, with 3 bases of the junction left unmatched. The CDR3 consists of 14 residues.

The chain links TRBV18 to TRBJ1-1; D not certain. Germline CDR1 reads KGHSH; CDR2 reads LQKENI. Trimming removed 2 bases from V and 3 bases from J, with 7 bases in between. This CDR3 is built from 13 residues. CDR3 in amino acids: CASSPLADTEAFF. Written as DNA, the CDR3 is TGTGCCAGCTCACCATTGGCAGACACTGAAGCTTTCTTT.